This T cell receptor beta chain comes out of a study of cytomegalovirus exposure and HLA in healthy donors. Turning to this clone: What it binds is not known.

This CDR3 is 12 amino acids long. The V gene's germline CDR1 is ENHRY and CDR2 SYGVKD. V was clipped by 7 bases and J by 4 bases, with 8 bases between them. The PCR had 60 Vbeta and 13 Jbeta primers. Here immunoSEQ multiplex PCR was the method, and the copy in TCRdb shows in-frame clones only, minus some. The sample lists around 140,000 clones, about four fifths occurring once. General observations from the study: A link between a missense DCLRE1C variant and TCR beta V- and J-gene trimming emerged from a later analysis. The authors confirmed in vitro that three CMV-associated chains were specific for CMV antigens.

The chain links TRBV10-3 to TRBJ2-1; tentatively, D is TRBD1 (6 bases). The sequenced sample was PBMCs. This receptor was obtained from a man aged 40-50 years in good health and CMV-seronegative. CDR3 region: CAIKGVYNEQFF. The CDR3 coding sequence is TGTGCCATCAAGGGGGTTTACAATGAGCAGTTCTTC.